These 15 T cell receptor beta chains originate from one sample sequenced in a study of Ad26.COV2.S vaccination and SARS-CoV-2 variants. Repertoires were generated with immunoSEQ multiplex PCR, while TCRdb's copy carries only in-frame clones and drops some. This table holds some 520,000 clones, around 88% found once. Treatment given: 15 to 20 received Ad26.COV2.S at low or high dose, single or two shots; roughly 5 received placebo; per-sample allocation not given. Samples were taken on day 63 after the first vaccine or placebo injection. Sequenced material: peripheral blood, taken in a trial of Ad26.COV2.S vaccine versus placebo. The receptors shown here come from a person between 18 and 65 years old who received the Ad26.COV2.S COVID-19 vaccine or a placebo.

The genes are TRBV25-1 and TRBJ2-7, with D unresolved. The CDR3 sequence is 10 residues long. Germline V gene sequence: CDR1 MGHDK, CDR2 SYGVNS. Trimming removed 8 bases from V and 1 base from J, with 3 bases in between. The CDR3 reads CASGSYEQYF. DNA for the CDR3: TGTGCCAGCGGTTCCTACGAGCAGTACTTC.

This chain links TRBV7-8 with TRBJ2-7, with D possibly TRBD2 on 5 matching bases. The V gene's germline CDR1 is SGHVS and CDR2 FQNEAQ. Trimming shortened V by 1 base and J by 2 bases, and 15 bases separated the two germline ends. The CDR3 sequence is 16 residues long. In DNA form, the CDR3 reads TGTGCCAGCAGCTTAGGGAGGTTGCGGGCCGCCTACGAGCAGTACTTC. Encoded protein: CASSLGRLRAAYEQYF.

The V call is TRBV30, the J call TRBJ2-3; D possibly corresponds to TRBD2 (5 bases). The CDR3 loop spans 15 amino acids. Germline-derived CDR1 and CDR2 are GTSNPN and SVGIG (reference sequence). With 0 bases removed from V and 4 bases from J, the gap between germline ends came to 14 bases. CDR3 sequence (DNA): TGTGCCTGGAGTGTAGCGGCGAGAGGGTCAGATACGCAGTATTTT. Amino acid sequence: CAWSVAARGSDTQYF. Full variable domain (missing parts from reference TRBV30 and TRBJ2-3): SQTIHQWPATLVQPVGSPLSLECTVEGTSNPNLYWYRQAAGRGLQLLFYSVGIGQISSEVPQNLSASRPQDRQFILSSKKLLLSDSGFYLCAWSVAARGSDTQYFGPGTRLTVL.

The rearrangement joins TRBV19 to TRBJ1-1; D is possibly TRBD1 (6 bases). Germline CDR1 is LNHDA and CDR2 is SQIVND (reference sequence). Trimming took 5 bases from V and 4 from J, leaving 11 bases between them. The CDR3 is made up of 13 amino acids. The CDR3 DNA follows: TGTGCCAGTAGTCAGGGGCTTGGCACTGAAGCTTTCTTT. It codes for CASSQGLGTEAFF. The full variable domain, its missing parts supplied by reference TRBV19 and TRBJ1-1, is DGGITQSPKYLFRKEGQNVTLSCEQNLNHDAMYWYRQDPGQGLRLIYYSQIVNDFQKGDIAEGYSVSREKKESFPLTVTSAQKNPTAFYLCASSQGLGTEAFFGQGTRLTVV.

The chain links TRBV5-1 to TRBJ1-4, with TRBD1 matching 7 bases. Trimming at V came to 4 bases and at J to 10 bases, leaving 13 bases not matched to a gene. This CDR3 spans 15 amino acids. CDR1 SGHRS and CDR2 YFSETQ come from the germline V gene. Here the CDR3 DNA reads TGCGCCAGCAGCCCGACGACAGGGCGAGGCGGAAAACTGTTTTTT. It specifies CASSPTTGRGGKLFF. Full variable domain (missing parts from reference TRBV5-1 and TRBJ1-4): KAGVTQTPRYLIKTRGQQVTLSCSPISGHRSVSWYQQTPGQGLQFLFEYFSETQRNKGNFPGRFSGRQFSNSRSEMNVSTLELGDSALYLCASSPTTGRGGKLFFGSGTQLSVL.

This sequence joins TRBV29-1 and TRBJ2-1, with TRBD2 as a possible D gene (5 bases). V shed 0 bases and J shed 14 bases, with 14 bases lying between them. Germline V gene sequence: CDR1 SQVTM, CDR2 ANQGSEA. The CDR3 spans 12 residues. The CDR3 coding sequence is TGCAGCGTTGAAGATCCAGGACTCAAGGAGTTCTTC. As protein: CSVEDPGLKEFF.

The genes are TRBV2 and TRBJ1-2; D is undetermined. Between the trimmed V and J ends, which lost 6 bases and 7 bases, there was a span of 12 bases. CDR3 length equals 12 residues. In germline, CDR1 is SNHLY, CDR2 FYNNEI. The CDR3 is CASSVQPPGYTF. CDR3 DNA: TGTGCCAGCAGCGTACAGCCGCCTGGCTACACCTTC.

The chain has TRBV4-3 and TRBJ2-7, with D perhaps matching TRBD2 (6 bases). CDR3 size: 13 residues. V dropped 3 bases and J dropped 3 bases, with 9 bases sitting between them. The germline CDR1 and CDR2 sequences are LGHNA and YSLEER. CDR3 in DNA: TGCGCCAGCAGCCAGGGACTTCACTACGAGCAGTACTTC. Its protein is CASSQGLHYEQYF.

V usage is TRBV30 and J usage is TRBJ1-2; perhaps TRBD1 as D (5 bases). Trimming pared 4 bases from V and 4 bases from J, leaving 16 bases between. Per the germline V gene, CDR1 is GTSNPN and CDR2 is SVGIG (reference sequence). The CDR3 has 14 amino acids. The CDR3 DNA sequence: TGTGCCTGGACCCCCGGGACGAGTTCCTATGGCTACACCTTC. This sequence encodes CAWTPGTSSYGYTF.

This rearrangement joins TRBV29-1 to TRBJ1-5; 8 bases map to TRBD1. V shed 4 bases and J 11 bases; nucleotides not matched to a gene: 10. Germline CDR1 reads SQVTM; CDR2 reads ANQGSEA. CDR3 length: 13 amino acids. The CDR3 sequence: CSVAGGRMEAQHF. CDR3 nucleotide sequence: TGCAGCGTTGCAGGGGGCCGAATGGAAGCCCAGCATTTT.

This sequence joins TRBV12-5 and TRBJ2-1; 10 bases are shared with TRBD1. With V trimmed by 5 bases and J by 2 bases, 3 bases remained unmatched. This CDR3 comprises 15 residues. Germline V CDR1 and CDR2: LGHNT, FRNRAP. The DNA for the CDR3 is TGTGCTAGTGGTCGACAGGGGGCCACCTACAATGAGCAGTTCTTC. Encoded protein: CASGRQGATYNEQFF.

This chain links TRBV6-1 with TRBJ2-7; D might be TRBD1 or TRBD2, each matching 5 bases. The CDR3 extends over 17 amino acids. Per germline, CDR1 MNHNS and CDR2 SASEGT. The germline V and J ends were trimmed by 4 bases and 7 bases, with 26 bases remaining between them. CDR3 nucleotides: TGTGCCAGCAGTGCGGGGACCTCCGCTTGGGCTACTACGGAGCAGTACTTC. Protein product: CASSAGTSAWATTEQYF.

V gene TRBV9 combines with J gene TRBJ2-1, with a tentative D call TRBD2 (6 bases). V was cut by 2 bases and J by 2 bases, with 11 bases left in between. Looked up from germline, CDR1 is SGDLS and CDR2 is YYNGEE. The CDR3 has 15 amino acids. CDR3 region: CASSVIADPYNEQFF. The CDR3 DNA reads TGTGCCAGCAGCGTGATAGCGGACCCCTACAATGAGCAGTTCTTC.

This chain uses TRBV9 with TRBJ1-1; 7 nucleotides match TRBD1. Unmatched junction bases numbered 1, after V lost 2 bases and J lost 0 bases. This CDR3 comprises 14 residues. Germline CDR1 and CDR2: SGDLS and YYNGEE. The CDR3 coding sequence is TGTGCCAGCAGCGTGACAGGGATGAACACTGAAGCTTTCTTT. Translating gives CASSVTGMNTEAFF.

The chain employs TRBV19 and TRBJ2-1, with 14 bases aligning to TRBD2. Germline loops: CDR1 LNHDA, CDR2 SQIVND (reference sequence). Trimming at V came to 4 bases and at J to 8 bases, leaving 7 bases not matched to a gene. The CDR3 sequence is 16 residues long. DNA for the CDR3: TGTGCCAGTAGTACCTCCGGGACTAGCGGGAGTGATGAGCAGTTCTTC. Its translation is CASSTSGTSGSDEQFF.